The text below deals with one T cell receptor beta chain. In the authors' workflow: Amplification of reference gene primers provided the estimated nucleated cell counts. Profiling relied on immunoSEQ multiplex PCR, and the TCRdb table lists in-frame clones only, not all of them. D and trimming were read from the DNA, whereas the V and J calls and clone size are those reported in that table. The data hold under 95,000 clones, with roughly 84% observed a single time. The sample belongs to a study of blood T cell repertoires in COVID-19. Study summary: The United States, Italy and Spain supplied acute and convalescent COVID-19 samples.

Germline V gene sequence: CDR1 SGDLS, CDR2 YYNGEE. The J segment lost 4 bases and the V segment lost 0 bases, leaving 5 bases of the junction unmatched. This CDR3 has 15 amino acids. Sequenced sample: peripheral blood. The chain combines TRBV9 with TRBJ2-7; 9 nucleotides line up with TRBD1. The TCR originated in a woman aged 80 or over with acute or convalescent COVID-19. CDR3 residues: CASSVGQGGVYEQYF. The CDR3 DNA is TGTGCCAGCAGCGTAGGACAGGGGGGAGTATACGAGCAGTACTTC.